This TCR beta chain is drawn from a study of blood T cell repertoires in COVID-19. About the study: From the United States, Italy and Spain came samples of acute and convalescent COVID-19.

In the original analysis: Using reference gene primer amplification, nucleated cell counts were estimated. Generated by immunoSEQ multiplex PCR, the TCRdb table keeps only in-frame clones and is missing some. V and J calls and clone size are given by that table; D and trimming were obtained from the DNA. The sample has under 170,000 clones, approximately 86% seen once; the top ten hold 2.5% to 4%. The ends lost 2 bases at V and 1 base at J; junction bases unmatched: 2. CDR3 length: 16 amino acids. Germline CDR1 reads KGHDR; CDR2 reads SFDVKD. The chain joins TRBV24-1 to TRBJ2-3; the match to TRBD1 covers 10 bases. The sequenced sample was peripheral blood. The TCR originated in a man in his 70s with acute or convalescent COVID-19. In DNA form, the CDR3 reads TGTGCCACCAGTGATTGGACAGGGGGTGGCACAGATACGCAGTATTTT. This translates into CATSDWTGGGTDTQYF.